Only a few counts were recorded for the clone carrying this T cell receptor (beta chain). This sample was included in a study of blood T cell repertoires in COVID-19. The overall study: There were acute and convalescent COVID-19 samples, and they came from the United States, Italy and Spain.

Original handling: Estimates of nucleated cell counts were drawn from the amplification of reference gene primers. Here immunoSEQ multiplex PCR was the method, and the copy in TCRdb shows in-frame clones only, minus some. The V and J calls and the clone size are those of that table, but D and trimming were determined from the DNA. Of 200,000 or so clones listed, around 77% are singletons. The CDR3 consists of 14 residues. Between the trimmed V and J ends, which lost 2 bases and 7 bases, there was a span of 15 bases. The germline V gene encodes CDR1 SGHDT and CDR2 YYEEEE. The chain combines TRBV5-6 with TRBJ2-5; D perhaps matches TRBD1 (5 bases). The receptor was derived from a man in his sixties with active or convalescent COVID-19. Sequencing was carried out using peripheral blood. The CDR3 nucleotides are TGTGCCAGCAGCTTTTTCGAGGACCAGGGGACCCAGTACTTC. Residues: CASSFFEDQGTQYF.